This T cell receptor (beta chain) was obtained from a study of blood T cell repertoires in COVID-19. Looking at the study overall: Sources were T cells, B-cell-depleted T cells, or PBMCs; the material itself was cDNA or gDNA.

Original methodology: The assay estimated nucleated cells by amplifying reference gene primers. Profiling relied on immunoSEQ multiplex PCR, and the TCRdb table lists in-frame clones only, not all of them. That table supplies the V and J calls and clone size; D and trimming were determined from the DNA. The sample has roughly 240,000 clones, roughly 86% seen once; the top ten hold approximately 1.5%. The trim removed 6 bases at V and 4 bases at J, leaving 3 bases unmatched. In germline, CDR1 is MNHEY, CDR2 SVGAGI. CDR3 length equals 14 residues. The gene calls are TRBV6-5 and TRBJ1-5, with TRBD1 matching 10 bases. The receptor was derived from a woman in her fifties or sixties who had recovered from COVID-19. The sample taken for sequencing was peripheral blood. CDR3 protein: CASRPGQGNQPQHF. CDR3 nucleotide sequence: TGTGCCAGCAGACCGGGACAGGGGAATCAGCCCCAGCATTTT.